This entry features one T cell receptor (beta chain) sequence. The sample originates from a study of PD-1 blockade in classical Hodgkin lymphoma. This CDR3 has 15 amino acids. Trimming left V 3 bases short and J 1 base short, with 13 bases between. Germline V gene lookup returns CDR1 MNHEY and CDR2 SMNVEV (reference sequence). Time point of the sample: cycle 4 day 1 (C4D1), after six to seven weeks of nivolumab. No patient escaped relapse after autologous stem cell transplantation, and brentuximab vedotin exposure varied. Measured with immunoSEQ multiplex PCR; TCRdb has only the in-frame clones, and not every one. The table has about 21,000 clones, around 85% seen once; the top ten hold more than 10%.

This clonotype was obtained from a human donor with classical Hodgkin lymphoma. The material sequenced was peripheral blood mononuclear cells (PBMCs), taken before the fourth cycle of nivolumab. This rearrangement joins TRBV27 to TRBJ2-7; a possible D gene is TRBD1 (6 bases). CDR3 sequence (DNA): TGTGCCAGCAGTTTGAACAGGGTCAGATCCTACGAGCAGTACTTC. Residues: CASSLNRVRSYEQYF.